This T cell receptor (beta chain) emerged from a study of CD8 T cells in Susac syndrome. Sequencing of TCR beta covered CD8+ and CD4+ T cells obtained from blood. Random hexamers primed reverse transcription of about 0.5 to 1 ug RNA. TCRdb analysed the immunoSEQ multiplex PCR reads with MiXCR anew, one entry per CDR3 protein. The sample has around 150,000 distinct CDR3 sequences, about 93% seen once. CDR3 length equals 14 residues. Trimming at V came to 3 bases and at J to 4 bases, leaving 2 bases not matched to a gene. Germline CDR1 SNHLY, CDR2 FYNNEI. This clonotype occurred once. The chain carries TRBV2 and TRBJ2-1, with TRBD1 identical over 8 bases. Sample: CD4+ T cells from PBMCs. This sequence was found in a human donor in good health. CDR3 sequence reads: CASSDRDRYNEQFF. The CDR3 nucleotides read TGTGCCAGCAGTGACCGGGACAGGTACAATGAGCAGTTCTTC. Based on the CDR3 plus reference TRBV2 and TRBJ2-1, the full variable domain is EPEVTQTPSHQVTQMGQEVILRCVPISNHLYFYWYRQILGQKVEFLVSFYNNEISEKSEIFDDQFSVERPDGSNFTLKIRSTKLEDSAMYFCASSDRDRYNEQFFGPGTRLTVL.